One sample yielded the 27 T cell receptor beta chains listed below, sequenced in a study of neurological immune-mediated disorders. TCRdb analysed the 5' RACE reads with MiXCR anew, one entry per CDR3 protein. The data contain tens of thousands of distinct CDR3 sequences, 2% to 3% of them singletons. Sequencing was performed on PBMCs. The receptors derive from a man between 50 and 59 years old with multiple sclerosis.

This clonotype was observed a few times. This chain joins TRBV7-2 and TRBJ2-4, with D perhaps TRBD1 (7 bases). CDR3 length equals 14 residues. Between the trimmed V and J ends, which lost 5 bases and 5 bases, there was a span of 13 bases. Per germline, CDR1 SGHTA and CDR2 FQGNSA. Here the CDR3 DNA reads TGTGCCAGCAGCCTTCAGGGGGGCGAAAACATTCAGTACTTC. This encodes CASSLQGGENIQYF.

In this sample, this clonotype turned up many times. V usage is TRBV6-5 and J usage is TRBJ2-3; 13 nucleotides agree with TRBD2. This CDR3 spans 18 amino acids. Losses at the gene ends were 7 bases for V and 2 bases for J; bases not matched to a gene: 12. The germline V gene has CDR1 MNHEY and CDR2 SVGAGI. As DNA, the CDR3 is TGTGCCAGCAAGGACAGCCGACTAGCGGGGGGCGTCACAGATACGCAGTATTTT. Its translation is CASKDSRLAGGVTDTQYF.

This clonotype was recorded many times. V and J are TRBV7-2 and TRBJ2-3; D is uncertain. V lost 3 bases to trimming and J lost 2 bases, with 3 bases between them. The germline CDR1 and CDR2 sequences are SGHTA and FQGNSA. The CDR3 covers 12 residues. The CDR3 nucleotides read TGTGCCAGCAGCTTCGCCACAGATACGCAGTATTTT. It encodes CASSFATDTQYF. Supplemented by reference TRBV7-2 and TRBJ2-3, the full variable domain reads GAGVSQSPSNKVTEKGKDVELRCDPISGHTALYWYRQSLGQGLEFLIYFQGNSAPDKSGLPSDRFSAERTGGSVSTLTIQRTQQEDSAVYLCASSFATDTQYFGPGTRLTVL.

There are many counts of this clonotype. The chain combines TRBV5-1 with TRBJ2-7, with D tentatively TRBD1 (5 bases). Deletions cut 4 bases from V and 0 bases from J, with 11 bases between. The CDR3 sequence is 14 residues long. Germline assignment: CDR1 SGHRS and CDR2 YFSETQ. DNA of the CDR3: TGCGCCAGCAGCCTAGACAGTCACTCCTACGAGCAGTACTTC. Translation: CASSLDSHSYEQYF. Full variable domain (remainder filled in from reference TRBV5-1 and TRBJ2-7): KAGVTQTPRYLIKTRGQQVTLSCSPISGHRSVSWYQQTPGQGLQFLFEYFSETQRNKGNFPGRFSGRQFSNSRSEMNVSTLELGDSALYLCASSLDSHSYEQYFGPGTRLTVT.

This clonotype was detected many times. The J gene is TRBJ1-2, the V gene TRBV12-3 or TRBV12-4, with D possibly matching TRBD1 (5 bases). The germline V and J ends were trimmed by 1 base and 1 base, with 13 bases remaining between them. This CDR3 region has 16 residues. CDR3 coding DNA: TGTGCCAGCAGTTTAGGCCTCAGGGAATTTAACTATGGCTACACCTTC. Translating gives CASSLGLREFNYGYTF.

CDR3 nucleotide sequence: TGTGCCAGCAGGTCCGTGAATGAAAAACTGTTTTTT. Residues: CASRSVNEKLFF. The V call is TRBV19, the J call TRBJ1-4; no clear D. This CDR3 comprises 12 residues. Germline CDR1 is LNHDA and CDR2 is SQIVND (reference sequence). V shed 9 bases and J shed 5 bases, with 10 bases lying between them.

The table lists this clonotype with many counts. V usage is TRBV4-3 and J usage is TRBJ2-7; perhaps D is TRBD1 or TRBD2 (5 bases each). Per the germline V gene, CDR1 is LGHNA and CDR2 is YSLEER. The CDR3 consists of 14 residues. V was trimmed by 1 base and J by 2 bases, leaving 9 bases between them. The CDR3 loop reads CASSQVEGPYEQYF. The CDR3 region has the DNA TGCGCCAGCAGCCAAGTCGAGGGACCCTACGAGCAGTACTTC.

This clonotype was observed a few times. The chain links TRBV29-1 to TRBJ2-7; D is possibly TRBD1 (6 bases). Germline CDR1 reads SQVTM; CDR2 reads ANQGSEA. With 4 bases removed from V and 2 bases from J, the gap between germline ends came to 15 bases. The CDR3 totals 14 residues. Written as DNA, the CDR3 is TGCAGCGTTGGTCGGCTGACAGGCACCTACGAGCAGTACTTC. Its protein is CSVGRLTGTYEQYF.

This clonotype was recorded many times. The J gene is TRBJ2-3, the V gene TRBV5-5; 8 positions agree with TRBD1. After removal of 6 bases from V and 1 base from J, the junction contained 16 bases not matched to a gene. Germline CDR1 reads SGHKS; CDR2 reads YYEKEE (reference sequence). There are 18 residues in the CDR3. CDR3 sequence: CASMHRTGGRSGTDTQYF. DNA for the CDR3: TGTGCCAGCATGCACCGTACAGGGGGACGGTCTGGCACAGATACGCAGTATTTT.

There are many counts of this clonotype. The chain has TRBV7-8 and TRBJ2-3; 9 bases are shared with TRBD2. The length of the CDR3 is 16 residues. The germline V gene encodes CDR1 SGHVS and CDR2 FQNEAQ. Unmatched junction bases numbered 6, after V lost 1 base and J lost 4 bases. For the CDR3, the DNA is TGTGCCAGCAGCTTAGTCCCGGCTAGCGGGGCAGATACGCAGTATTTT. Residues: CASSLVPASGADTQYF.

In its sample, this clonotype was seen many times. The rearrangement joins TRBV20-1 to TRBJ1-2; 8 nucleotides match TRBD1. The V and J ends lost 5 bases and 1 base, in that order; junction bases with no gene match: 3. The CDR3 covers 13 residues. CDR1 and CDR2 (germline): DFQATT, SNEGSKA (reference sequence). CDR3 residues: CSAQDRGNYGYTF. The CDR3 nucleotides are TGCAGTGCTCAAGACAGGGGTAACTATGGCTACACCTTC.

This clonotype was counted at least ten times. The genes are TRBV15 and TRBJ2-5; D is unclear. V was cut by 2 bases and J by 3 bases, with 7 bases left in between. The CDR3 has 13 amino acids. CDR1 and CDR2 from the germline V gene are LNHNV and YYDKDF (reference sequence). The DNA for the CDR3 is TGTGCCACCAGCAGACAACCGAAAGAGACCCAGTACTTC. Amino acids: CATSRQPKETQYF.

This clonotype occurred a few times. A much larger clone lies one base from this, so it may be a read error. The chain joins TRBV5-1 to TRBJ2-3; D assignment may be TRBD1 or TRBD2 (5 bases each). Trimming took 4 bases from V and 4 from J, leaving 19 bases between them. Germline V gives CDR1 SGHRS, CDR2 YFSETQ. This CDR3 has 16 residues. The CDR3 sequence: CASSPGKGEVSDTQYF. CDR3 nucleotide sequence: TGCGCCAGCAGCCCCGGGAAAGGGGAAGTGTCAGATACGCAGTATTTT.

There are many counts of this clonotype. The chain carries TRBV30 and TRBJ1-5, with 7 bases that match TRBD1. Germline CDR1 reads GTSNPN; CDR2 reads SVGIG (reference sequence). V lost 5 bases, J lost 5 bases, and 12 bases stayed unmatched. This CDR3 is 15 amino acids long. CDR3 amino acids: CAWALPGQNHQPQHF. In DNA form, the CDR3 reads TGTGCCTGGGCTCTACCGGGACAGAACCATCAGCCCCAGCATTTT.

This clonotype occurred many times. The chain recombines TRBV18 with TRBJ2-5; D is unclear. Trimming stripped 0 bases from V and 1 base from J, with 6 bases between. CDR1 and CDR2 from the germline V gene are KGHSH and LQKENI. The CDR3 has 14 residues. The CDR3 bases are TGTGCCAGCTCACCACCGCCCCCCCAAGAGACCCAGTACTTC. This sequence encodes CASSPPPPQETQYF.

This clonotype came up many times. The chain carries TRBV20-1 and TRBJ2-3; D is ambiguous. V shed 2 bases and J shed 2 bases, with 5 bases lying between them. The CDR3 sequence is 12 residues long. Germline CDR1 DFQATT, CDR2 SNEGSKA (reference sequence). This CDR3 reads CSARLATDTQYF. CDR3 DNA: TGCAGTGCTAGATTAGCCACAGATACGCAGTATTTT.

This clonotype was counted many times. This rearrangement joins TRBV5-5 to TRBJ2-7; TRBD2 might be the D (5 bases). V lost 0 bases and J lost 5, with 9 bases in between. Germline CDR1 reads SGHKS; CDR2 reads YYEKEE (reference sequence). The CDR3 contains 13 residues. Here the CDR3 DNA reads TGTGCCAGCAGCTTGGGACCGGGAAACGAGCAGTACTTC. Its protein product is CASSLGPGNEQYF.

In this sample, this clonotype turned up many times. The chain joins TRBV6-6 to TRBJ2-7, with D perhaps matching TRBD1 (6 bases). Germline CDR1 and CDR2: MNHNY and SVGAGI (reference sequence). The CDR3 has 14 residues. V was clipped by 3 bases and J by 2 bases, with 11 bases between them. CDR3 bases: TGTGCCAGCAGTTATCTTCAGGGGACCTACGAGCAGTACTTC. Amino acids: CASSYLQGTYEQYF.

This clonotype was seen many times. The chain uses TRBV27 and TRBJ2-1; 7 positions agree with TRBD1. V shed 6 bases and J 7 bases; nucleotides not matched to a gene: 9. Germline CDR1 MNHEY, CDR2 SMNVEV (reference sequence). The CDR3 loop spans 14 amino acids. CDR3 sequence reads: CASSPRQGGNEQFF. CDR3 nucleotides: TGTGCCAGCAGCCCCCGACAGGGCGGAAATGAGCAGTTCTTC.

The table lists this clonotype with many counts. CDR3 nucleotides: TGTGCCAGCAGCCAAGTGGCCCAGAGCTCCTATAATTCACCCCTCCACTTT. It yields the protein CASSQVAQSSYNSPLHF. The chain joins TRBV3-1 to TRBJ1-6; D ambiguous. The CDR3 is made up of 17 amino acids. Germline values: CDR1 LGHDT, CDR2 YNNKEL (reference sequence). V was clipped by 1 base and J by 0 bases, with 10 bases between them. Based on the CDR3 plus reference TRBV3-1 and TRBJ1-6, the full variable domain is DTAVSQTPKYLVTQMGNDKSIKCEQNLGHDTMYWYKQDSKKFLKIMFSYNNKELIINETVPNRFSPKSPDKAHLNLHINSLELGDSAVYFCASSQVAQSSYNSPLHFGNGTRLTVT.

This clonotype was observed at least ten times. CDR3 coding DNA: TGCAGTGCCTGGGGACCGGTAGAGACCCAGTACTTC. Translation: CSAWGPVETQYF. This chain uses TRBV20-1 with TRBJ2-5; D possibly matches TRBD1 or TRBD2 (5 bases each). The germline CDR1 and CDR2 sequences are DFQATT and SNEGSKA (reference sequence). Trimming stripped 6 bases from V and 4 bases from J, with 12 bases between. The CDR3 covers 12 residues.

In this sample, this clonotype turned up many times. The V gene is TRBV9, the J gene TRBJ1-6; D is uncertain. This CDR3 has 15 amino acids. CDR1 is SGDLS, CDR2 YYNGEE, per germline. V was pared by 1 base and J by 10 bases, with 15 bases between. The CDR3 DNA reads TGTGCCAGCAGCGTATCCGATGAGAATTGGTCACCCCTCCACTTT. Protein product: CASSVSDENWSPLHF.

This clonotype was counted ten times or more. The CDR3 bases are TGTGCCATCACCCAAGGGCCCCGGACAGATGAGCAGTTCTTC. It is translated as CAITQGPRTDEQFF. The V call is TRBV10-3, the J call TRBJ2-1; D is possibly TRBD1 (6 bases). Trimming cost V 7 bases and J 8 bases, with 18 bases left between them. Germline V lookup: CDR1 ENHRY, CDR2 SYGVKD. The CDR3 spans 14 residues.

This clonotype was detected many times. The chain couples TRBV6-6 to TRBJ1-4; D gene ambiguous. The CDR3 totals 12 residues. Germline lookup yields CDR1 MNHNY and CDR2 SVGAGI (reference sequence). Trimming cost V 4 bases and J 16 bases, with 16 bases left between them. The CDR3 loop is CASSSTAQGQFF. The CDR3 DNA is TGTGCCAGCAGTTCTACGGCCCAAGGGCAGTTTTTT.

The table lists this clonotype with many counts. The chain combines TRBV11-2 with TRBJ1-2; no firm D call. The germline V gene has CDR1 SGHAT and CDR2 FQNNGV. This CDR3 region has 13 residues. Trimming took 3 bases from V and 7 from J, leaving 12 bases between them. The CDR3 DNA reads TGTGCCAGCAGCTTGAACCGGAGTTTTGGCTACACCTTC. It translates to CASSLNRSFGYTF.

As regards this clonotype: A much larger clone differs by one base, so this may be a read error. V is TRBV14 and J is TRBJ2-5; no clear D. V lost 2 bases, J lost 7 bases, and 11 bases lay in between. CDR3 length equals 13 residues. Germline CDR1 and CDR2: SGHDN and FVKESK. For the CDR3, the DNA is TGTGCCAGCAGCCAAATGGGATTGGGGACCCAGTACTTC. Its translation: CASSQMGLGTQYF.

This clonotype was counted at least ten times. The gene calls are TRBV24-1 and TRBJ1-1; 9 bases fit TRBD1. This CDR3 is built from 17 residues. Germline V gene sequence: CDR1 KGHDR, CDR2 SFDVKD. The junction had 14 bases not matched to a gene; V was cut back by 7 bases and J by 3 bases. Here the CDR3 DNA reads TGTGCCACCAGGCCCATACGACAGGGGGGGACGTACACTGAAGCTTTCTTT. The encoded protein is CATRPIRQGGTYTEAFF.